The clone carrying this T cell receptor (beta chain) showed up just once. Trimming stripped 7 bases from V and 4 bases from J, with 14 bases between. The V gene's germline CDR1 is MRHNA and CDR2 SNTAGT. This CDR3 region has 14 residues. This sample stems from a study of blood T cell repertoires in COVID-19. As for the study in general: T cells, B-cell-depleted T cells, or PBMCs supplied cDNA or gDNA.

Authors' analysis steps: Scientists estimated how many nucleated cells there were by amplifying reference gene primers. Only in-frame clones appear in the TCRdb table, and some are missing; sequencing was by immunoSEQ multiplex PCR. Clone size and V and J calls were adopted from that table, with D and trimming inferred from the DNA. The sample includes fewer than 250,000 clones, less than 90% of them seen just once. The clonotype was recovered from a man aged 25-45 years with acute or convalescent COVID-19. The rearrangement links TRBV6-4 to TRBJ1-3, with D possibly matching TRBD1 (5 bases). Specimen: peripheral blood. The CDR3 loop is CASTPGGGGNTIYF. The CDR3 DNA is TGTGCCAGCACCCCGGGGGGAGGGGGAAACACCATATATTTT.